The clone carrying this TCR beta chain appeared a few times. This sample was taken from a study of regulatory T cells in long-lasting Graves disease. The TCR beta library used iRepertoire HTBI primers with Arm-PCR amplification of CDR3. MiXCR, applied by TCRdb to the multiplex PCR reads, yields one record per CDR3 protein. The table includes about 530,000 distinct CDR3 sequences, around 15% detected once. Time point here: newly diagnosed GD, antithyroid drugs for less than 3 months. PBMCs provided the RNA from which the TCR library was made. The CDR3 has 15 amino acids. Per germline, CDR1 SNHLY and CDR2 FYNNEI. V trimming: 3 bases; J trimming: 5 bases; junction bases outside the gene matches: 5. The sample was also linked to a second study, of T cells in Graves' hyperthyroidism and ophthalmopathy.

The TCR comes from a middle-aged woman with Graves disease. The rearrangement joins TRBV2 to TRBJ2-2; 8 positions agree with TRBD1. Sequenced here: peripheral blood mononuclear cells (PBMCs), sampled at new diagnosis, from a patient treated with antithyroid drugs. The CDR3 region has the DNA TGTGCCAGCAGTGACCAGGGGGCGCGAACCGGGGAGCTGTTTTTT. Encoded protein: CASSDQGARTGELFF.